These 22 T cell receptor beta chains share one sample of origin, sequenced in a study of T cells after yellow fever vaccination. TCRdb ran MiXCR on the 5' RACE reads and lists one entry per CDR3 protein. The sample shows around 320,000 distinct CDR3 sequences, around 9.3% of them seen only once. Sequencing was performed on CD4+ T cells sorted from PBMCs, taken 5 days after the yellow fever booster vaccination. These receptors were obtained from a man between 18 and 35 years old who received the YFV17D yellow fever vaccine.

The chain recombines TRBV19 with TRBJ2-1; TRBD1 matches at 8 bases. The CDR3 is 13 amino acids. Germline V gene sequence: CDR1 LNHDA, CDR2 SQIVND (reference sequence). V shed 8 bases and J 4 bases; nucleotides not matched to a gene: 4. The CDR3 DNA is TGTGCCAGTGCCCAGGGGGCTTACAATGAGCAGTTCTTC. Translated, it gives CASAQGAYNEQFF.

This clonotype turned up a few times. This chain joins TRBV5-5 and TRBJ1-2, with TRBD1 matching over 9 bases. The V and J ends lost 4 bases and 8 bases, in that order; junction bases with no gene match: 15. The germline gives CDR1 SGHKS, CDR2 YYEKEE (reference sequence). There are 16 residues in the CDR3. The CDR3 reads CASSTLTGQGEFGYTF. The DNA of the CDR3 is TGTGCCAGCAGCACCCTTACGGGACAGGGTGAATTCGGCTACACCTTC.

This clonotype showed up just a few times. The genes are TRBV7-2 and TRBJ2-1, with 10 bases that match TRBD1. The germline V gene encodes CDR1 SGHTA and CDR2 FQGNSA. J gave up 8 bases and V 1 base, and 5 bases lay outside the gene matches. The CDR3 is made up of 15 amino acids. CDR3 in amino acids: CASSLVGQGLDEQFF. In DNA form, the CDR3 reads TGTGCCAGCAGCTTAGTGGGACAGGGGCTCGATGAGCAGTTCTTC.

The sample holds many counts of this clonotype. The CDR3 region is CSAPSGGASDTQYF. DNA of the CDR3: TGCAGTGCTCCTAGCGGGGGGGCCTCAGATACGCAGTATTTT. The chain combines TRBV20-1 with TRBJ2-3; TRBD2 agrees at 12 bases. After removal of 5 bases from V and 4 bases from J, the junction contained 4 bases not matched to a gene. Per germline, CDR1 DFQATT and CDR2 SNEGSKA (reference sequence). The CDR3 consists of 14 residues.

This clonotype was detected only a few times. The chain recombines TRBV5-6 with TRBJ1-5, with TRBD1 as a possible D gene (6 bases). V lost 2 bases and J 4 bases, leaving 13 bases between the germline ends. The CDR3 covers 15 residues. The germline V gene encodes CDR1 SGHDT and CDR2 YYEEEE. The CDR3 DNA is TGTGCCAGCAGCTTAACAGGACAGAGGAATCAGCCCCAGCATTTT. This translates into CASSLTGQRNQPQHF.

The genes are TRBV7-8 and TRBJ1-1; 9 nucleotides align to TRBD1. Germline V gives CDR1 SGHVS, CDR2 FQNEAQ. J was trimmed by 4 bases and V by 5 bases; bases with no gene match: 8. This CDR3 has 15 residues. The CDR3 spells CASSPRPDRGTEAFF. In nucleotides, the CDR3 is TGTGCCAGCAGCCCCCGCCCGGACAGGGGCACTGAAGCTTTCTTT. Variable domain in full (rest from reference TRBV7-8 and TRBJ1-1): GAGVSQSPRYKVAKRGQDVALRCDPISGHVSLFWYQQALGQGPEFLTYFQNEAQLDKSGLPSDRFFAERPEGSVSTLKIQRTQQEDSAVYLCASSPRPDRGTEAFFGQGTRLTVV.

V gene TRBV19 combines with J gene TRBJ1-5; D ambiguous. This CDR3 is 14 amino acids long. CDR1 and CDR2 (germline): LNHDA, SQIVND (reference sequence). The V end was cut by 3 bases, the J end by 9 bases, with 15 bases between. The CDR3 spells CASSMERTSWPQHF. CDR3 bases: TGTGCCAGTAGTATGGAGAGAACCTCGTGGCCCCAGCATTTT.

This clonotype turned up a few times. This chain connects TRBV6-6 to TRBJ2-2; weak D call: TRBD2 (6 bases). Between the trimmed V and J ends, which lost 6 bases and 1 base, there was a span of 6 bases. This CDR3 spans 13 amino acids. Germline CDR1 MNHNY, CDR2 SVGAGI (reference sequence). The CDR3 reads CASRGGNTGELFF. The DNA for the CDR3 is TGTGCCAGCAGGGGGGGGAACACCGGGGAGCTGTTTTTT.

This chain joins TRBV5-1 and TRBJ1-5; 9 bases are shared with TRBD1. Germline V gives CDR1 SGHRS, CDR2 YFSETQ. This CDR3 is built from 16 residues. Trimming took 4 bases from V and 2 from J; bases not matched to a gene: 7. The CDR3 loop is CASSAGTGIGNQPQHF. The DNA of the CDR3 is TGCGCCAGCAGCGCCGGGACAGGGATCGGCAATCAGCCCCAGCATTTT.

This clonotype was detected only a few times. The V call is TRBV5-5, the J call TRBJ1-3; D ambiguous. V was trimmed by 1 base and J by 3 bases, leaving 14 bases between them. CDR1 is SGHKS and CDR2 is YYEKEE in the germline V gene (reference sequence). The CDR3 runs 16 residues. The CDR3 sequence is CASSLSPVRDGNTIYF. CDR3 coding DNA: TGTGCCAGCAGCTTGTCTCCGGTCCGGGATGGAAACACCATATATTTT.

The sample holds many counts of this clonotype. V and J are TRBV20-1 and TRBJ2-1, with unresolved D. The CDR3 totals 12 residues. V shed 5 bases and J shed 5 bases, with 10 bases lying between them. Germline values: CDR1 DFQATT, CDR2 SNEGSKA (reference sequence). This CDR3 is CSAWLRNNEQFF. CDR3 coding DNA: TGCAGTGCTTGGCTGAGGAACAATGAGCAGTTCTTC.

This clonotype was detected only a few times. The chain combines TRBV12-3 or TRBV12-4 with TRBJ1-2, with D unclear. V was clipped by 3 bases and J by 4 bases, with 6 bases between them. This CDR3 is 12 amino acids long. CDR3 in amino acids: CASSFVSYGYTF. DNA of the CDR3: TGTGCCAGCAGTTTTGTGTCCTATGGCTACACCTTC.

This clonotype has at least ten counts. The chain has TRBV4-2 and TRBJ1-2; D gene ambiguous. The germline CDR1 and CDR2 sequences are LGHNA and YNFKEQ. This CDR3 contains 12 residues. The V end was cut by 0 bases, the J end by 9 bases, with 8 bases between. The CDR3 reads CASSQDGRRYTF. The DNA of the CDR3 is TGTGCCAGCAGCCAAGATGGCAGGCGCTACACCTTC.

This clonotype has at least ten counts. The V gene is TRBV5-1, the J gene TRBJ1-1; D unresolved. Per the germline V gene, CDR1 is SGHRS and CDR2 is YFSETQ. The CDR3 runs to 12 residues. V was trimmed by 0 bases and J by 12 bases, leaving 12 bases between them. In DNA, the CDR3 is TGCGCCAGCAGCTTGGAAAATCAGAAGCCTTTCTTT. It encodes CASSLENQKPFF.

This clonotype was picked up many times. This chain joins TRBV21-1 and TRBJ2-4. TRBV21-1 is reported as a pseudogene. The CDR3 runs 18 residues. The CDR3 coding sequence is TGTGCCAGCAGCAAACCAGTTCTAGAAGGATTAGCCAAAAACATTCAGTACTTC. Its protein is CASSKPVLEGLAKNIQYF.

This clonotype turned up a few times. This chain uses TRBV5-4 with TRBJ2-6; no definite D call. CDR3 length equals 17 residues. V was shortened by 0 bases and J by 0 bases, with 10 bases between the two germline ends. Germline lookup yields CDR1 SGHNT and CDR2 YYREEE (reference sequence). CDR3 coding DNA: TGTGCCAGCAGCTTGGGGGTTTGGGGCTCTGGGGCCAACGTCCTGACTTTC. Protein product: CASSLGVWGSGANVLTF.

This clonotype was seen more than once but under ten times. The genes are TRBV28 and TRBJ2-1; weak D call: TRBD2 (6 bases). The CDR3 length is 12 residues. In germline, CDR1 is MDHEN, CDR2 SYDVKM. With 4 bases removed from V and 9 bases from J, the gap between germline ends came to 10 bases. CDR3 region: CASSSREREQFF. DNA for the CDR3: TGTGCCAGCAGTTCGCGGGAACGTGAGCAGTTCTTC.

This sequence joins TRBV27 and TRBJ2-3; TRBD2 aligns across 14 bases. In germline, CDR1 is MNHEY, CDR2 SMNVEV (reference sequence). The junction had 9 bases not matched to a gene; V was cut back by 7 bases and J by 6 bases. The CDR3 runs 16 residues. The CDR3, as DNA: TGTGCCAGCACCGGGACTAGCGGGGGCTGGGGGGATACGCAGTATTTT. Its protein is CASTGTSGGWGDTQYF.

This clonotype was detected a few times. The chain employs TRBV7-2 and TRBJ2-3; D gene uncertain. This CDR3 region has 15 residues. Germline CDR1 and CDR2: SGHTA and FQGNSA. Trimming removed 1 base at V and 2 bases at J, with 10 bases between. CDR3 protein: CASSLGPTLTDTQYF. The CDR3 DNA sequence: TGTGCCAGCAGCTTAGGCCCAACGCTCACAGATACGCAGTATTTT.

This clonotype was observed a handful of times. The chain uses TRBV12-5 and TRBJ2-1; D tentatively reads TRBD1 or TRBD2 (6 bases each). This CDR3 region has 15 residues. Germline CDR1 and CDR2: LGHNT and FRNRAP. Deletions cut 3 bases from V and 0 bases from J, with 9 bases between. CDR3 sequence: CASGFGGLSYNEQFF. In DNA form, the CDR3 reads TGTGCTAGTGGTTTCGGGGGCCTCTCCTACAATGAGCAGTTCTTC.

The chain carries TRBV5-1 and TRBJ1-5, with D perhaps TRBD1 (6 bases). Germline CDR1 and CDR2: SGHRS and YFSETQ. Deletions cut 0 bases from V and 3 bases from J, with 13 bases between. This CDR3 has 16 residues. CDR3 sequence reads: CASSLAVRGDNQPQHF. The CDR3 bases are TGCGCCAGCAGCTTGGCCGTCAGGGGAGACAATCAGCCCCAGCATTTT.

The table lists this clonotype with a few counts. CDR3 nucleotides: TGTGCCAGCAGCCAAGATAGGGGACACCGCACTAATGAAAAACTGTTTTTT. Amino acids: CASSQDRGHRTNEKLFF. The V gene is TRBV4-2, the J gene TRBJ1-4; possible D gene TRBD1, 6 bases. The CDR3 sequence is 17 residues long. V was cut by 0 bases and J by 2 bases, with 13 bases left in between. In germline, CDR1 is LGHNA, CDR2 YNFKEQ.